This T cell receptor (beta chain) was profiled in a study of blood T cell repertoires in COVID-19. Study summary: PBMCs, B-cell-depleted T cells, or T cells were the source of the cDNA or gDNA that made up the material.

Here immunoSEQ multiplex PCR was the method, and the copy in TCRdb shows in-frame clones only, minus some. The sample shows 150,000 to 200,000 clones, around 80% of them seen only once. Trimming left V 3 bases short and J 2 bases short, with 11 bases between. CDR3 length: 14 residues. The germline gives CDR1 SGHNT, CDR2 YYREEE (reference sequence). This TCR was recovered from a man in his 70s with active or convalescent COVID-19. Sequencing input: peripheral blood. The rearrangement uses TRBV5-4 and TRBJ1-2; the D gene is possibly TRBD1 (5 bases). The CDR3 DNA reads as TGTGCCAGCAGCTCAAAGGGACTCAACTATGGCTACACCTTC. Protein sequence: CASSSKGLNYGYTF. The entire variable domain, with the rest obtained from reference TRBV5-4 and TRBJ1-2, is as follows: ETGVTQSPTHLIKTRGQQVTLRCSSQSGHNTVSWYQQALGQGPQFIFQYYREEENGRGNFPPRFSGLQFPNYSSELNVNALELDDSALYLCASSSKGLNYGYTFGSGTRLTVV.